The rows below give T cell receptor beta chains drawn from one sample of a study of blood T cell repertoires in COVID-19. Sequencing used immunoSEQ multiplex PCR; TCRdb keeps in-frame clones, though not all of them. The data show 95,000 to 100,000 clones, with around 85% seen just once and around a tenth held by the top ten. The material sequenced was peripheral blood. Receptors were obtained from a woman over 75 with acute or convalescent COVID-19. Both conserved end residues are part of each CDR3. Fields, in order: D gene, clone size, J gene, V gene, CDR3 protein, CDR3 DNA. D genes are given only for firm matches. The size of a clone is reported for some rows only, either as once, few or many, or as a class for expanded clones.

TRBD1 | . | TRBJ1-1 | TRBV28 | CASSQAGTGTNTEAFF | TGTGCCAGCAGTCAAGCCGGGACAGGTACGAACACTGAAGCTTTCTTT
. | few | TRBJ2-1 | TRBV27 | CASSGDPYNEQFF | TGTGCCAGCAGCGGAGACCCCTACAATGAGCAGTTCTTC
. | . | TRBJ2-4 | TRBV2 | CASTDPGAKNIQYF | TGTGCCAGCACCGATCCAGGAGCCAAAAACATTCAGTACTTC
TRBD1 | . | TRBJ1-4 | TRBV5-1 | CASSFLRGTGSGVNEKLFF | TGCGCCAGCAGCTTCCTCCGCGGGACAGGGAGTGGGGTAAATGAAAAACTGTTTTTT
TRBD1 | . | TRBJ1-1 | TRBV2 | CASIQDRVRLNTEAFF | TGTGCCAGCATTCAGGACAGGGTTCGGCTGAACACTGAAGCTTTCTTT
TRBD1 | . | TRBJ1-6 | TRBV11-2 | CASSPRDSNNSPLHF | TGTGCCAGCAGCCCCCGGGACAGCAATAATTCACCCCTCCACTTT
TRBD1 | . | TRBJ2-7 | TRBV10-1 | CASTSLILDRGRNEQYF | TGCGCCAGCACCAGCCTCATTCTGGACAGGGGTCGGAACGAGCAGTACTTC
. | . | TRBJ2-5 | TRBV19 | CASSITAAQGTQYF | TGTGCCAGTAGTATAACGGCGGCCCAAGGGACCCAGTACTTC
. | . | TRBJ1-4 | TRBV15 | CATSTRTAPTNEKLFF | TGTGCCACCAGCACCCGGACAGCTCCAACTAATGAAAAACTGTTTTTT
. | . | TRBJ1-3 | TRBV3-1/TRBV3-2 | CASSPGHSGNTIYF | TGTGCCAGCAGCCCAGGCCACTCTGGAAACACCATATATTTT
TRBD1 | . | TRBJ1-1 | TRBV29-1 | CSAEGATEAFF | TGCAGCGCCGAGGGGGCCACTGAAGCTTTCTTT
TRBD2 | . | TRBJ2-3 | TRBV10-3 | CAISERGEVDTQYF | TGTGCCATCAGTGAGCGGGGGGAGGTAGATACGCAGTATTTT
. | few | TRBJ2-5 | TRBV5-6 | CASSFGDRQETQYF | TGTGCCAGCAGCTTTGGCGACAGACAAGAGACCCAGTACTTC
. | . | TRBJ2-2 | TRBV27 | CASSFEGRPNTGELFF | TGTGCCAGCAGTTTCGAGGGCCGGCCGAACACCGGGGAGCTGTTTTTT
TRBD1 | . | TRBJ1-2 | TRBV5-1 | CASSLGQGGYGYTF | TGCGCCAGCAGCTTGGGACAGGGGGGCTATGGCTACACCTTC
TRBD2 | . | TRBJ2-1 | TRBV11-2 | CASSSLTGTRANEQFF | TGTGCCAGCAGCTCCCTGACCGGGACTAGAGCCAATGAGCAGTTCTTC
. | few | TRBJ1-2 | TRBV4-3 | CASSQDDWHAGEYGYTF | TGCGCCAGCAGCCAAGATGACTGGCACGCAGGGGAGTACGGCTACACCTTC
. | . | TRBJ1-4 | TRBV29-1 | CSVGTGQANEKLFF | TGCAGCGTGGGAACAGGGCAGGCTAATGAAAAACTGTTTTTT
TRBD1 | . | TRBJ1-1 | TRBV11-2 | CASSFDRAGEAFF | TGTGCCAGCAGCTTCGACAGGGCGGGAGAAGCTTTCTTT
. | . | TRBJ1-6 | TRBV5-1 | CASSFEQGSPLHF | TGCGCCAGCAGCTTCGAACAGGGTTCACCCCTCCACTTT
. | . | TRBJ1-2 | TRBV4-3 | CASSQETGYYGYTF | TGCGCCAGCAGCCAAGAGACAGGCTACTATGGCTACACCTTC
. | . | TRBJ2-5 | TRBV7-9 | CASSLGDGSVSQYF | TGTGCCAGCAGCTTGGGAGATGGGTCTGTTTCCCAGTACTTC
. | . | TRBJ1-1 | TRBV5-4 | CASSFSGEAFF | TGTGCCAGCAGCTTCTCAGGGGAAGCTTTCTTT
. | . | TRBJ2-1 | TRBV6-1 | CASSFPNLGGEQFF | TGTGCCAGCAGTTTCCCAAACCTAGGGGGAGAGCAGTTCTTC
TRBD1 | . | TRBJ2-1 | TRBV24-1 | CATIEGTGRSDEQFF | TGTGCCACCATTGAAGGGACAGGAAGGAGCGATGAGCAGTTCTTC
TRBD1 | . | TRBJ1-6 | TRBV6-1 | CASSEAGGQGVSPLHF | TGTGCCAGCAGTGAAGCAGGGGGCCAGGGGGTTTCACCCCTCCACTTT
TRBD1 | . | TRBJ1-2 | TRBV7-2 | CASSLVPGQGTPKGYTF | TGTGCCAGCAGCTTAGTTCCGGGACAGGGGACGCCTAAAGGCTACACCTTC
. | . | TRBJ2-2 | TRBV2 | CASSVGRADTGELFF | TGTGCCAGCAGTGTAGGCAGGGCGGACACCGGGGAGCTGTTTTTT
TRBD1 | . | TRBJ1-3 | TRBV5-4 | CASSSLGQTNTIYF | TGTGCCAGCAGCTCTCTGGGACAGACGAACACCATATATTTT
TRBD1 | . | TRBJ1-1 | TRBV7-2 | CAMRRGLNTEAFF | TGTGCCATGCGGAGGGGGCTGAACACTGAAGCTTTCTTT
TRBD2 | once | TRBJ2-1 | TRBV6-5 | CASSPGTSPYNEQFF | TGTGCCAGCAGTCCCGGGACTAGCCCTTACAATGAGCAGTTCTTC
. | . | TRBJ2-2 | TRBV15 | CATSPRNTGELFF | TGTGCCACCAGCCCCCGGAACACCGGGGAGCTGTTTTTT
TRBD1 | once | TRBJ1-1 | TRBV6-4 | CASSEAGGTEAFF | TGTGCCAGCAGTGAGGCAGGGGGCACTGAAGCTTTCTTT
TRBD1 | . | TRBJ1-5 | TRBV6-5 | CASSYGTGRNQPQHF | TGTGCCAGCAGCTACGGGACAGGGAGGAATCAGCCCCAGCATTTT
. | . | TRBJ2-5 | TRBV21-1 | CASSSRDREQETQYF | TGTGCCAGCAGCAGCCGGGACAGGGAACAAGAGACCCAGTACTTC
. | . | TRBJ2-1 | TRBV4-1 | CASSAGLLYNEQFF | TGCGCCAGCAGCGCAGGACTACTCTACAATGAGCAGTTCTTC
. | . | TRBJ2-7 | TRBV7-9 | CASSLGIGQGGEQYF | TGTGCCAGCAGCTTAGGTATAGGACAGGGAGGGGAGCAGTACTTC
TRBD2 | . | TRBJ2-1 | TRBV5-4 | CASSLGGTSGGNEQFF | TGTGCCAGCAGCTTGGGTGGGACTAGCGGGGGAAATGAGCAGTTCTTC
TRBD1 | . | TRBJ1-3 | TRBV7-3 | CASSLSQGYGNTIYF | TGTGCCAGCAGCTTATCACAGGGGTATGGAAACACCATATATTTT
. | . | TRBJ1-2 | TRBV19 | CASRAGEYYGYTF | TGTGCCTCTAGGGCGGGGGAGTACTATGGCTACACCTTC
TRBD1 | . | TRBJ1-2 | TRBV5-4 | CASSIGQGAGGYTF | TGTGCCAGCAGCATAGGACAGGGGGCGGGTGGCTACACCTTC
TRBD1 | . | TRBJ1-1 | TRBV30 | CAWSDKTGPNTEAFF | TGTGCCTGGAGTGATAAGACAGGGCCGAACACTGAAGCTTTCTTT
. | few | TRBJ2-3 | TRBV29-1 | CSVVLSGARDTQYF | TGCAGCGTTGTTTTGTCAGGGGCTCGAGATACGCAGTATTTT
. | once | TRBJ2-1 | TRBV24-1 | CATSDLREQFF | TGTGCCACCAGTGATTTGCGTGAGCAGTTCTTC
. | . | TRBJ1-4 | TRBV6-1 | CASGEGPTNEKLFF | TGTGCCAGCGGGGAGGGGCCCACTAATGAAAAACTGTTTTTT
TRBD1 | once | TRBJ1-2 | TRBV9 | CASSVSGTGGLGGYTF | TGTGCCAGCAGCGTTAGCGGGACAGGGGGCCTCGGGGGCTACACCTTC
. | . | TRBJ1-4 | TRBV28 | CASKPDRVNEKLFF | TGTGCCAGCAAACCGGACAGAGTAAATGAAAAACTGTTTTTT
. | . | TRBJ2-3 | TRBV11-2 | CASSLGPLGSDTQYF | TGTGCCAGCAGCTTGGGGCCTCTTGGGTCAGATACGCAGTATTTT
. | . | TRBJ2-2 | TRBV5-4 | CASSWGLDVGELFF | TGTGCCAGCAGCTGGGGGCTAGATGTCGGGGAGCTGTTTTTT
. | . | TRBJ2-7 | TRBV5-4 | CASSTDSRSYEQYF | TGTGCCAGCAGCACCGACTCGCGCTCCTACGAGCAGTACTTC
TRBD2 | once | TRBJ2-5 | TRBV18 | CASSPVTSSQETQYF | TGTGCCAGCTCACCAGTGACTAGCTCCCAAGAGACCCAGTACTTC
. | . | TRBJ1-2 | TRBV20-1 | CSASGQVEHTF | TGCAGTGCTAGTGGGCAGGTCGAGCACACCTTC
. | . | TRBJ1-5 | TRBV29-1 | CSVVLGAGQPQHF | TGCAGCGTTGTTTTGGGGGCTGGTCAGCCCCAGCATTTT
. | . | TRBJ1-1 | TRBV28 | CASSFRLRVNTEAFF | TGTGCCAGCAGTTTCCGACTCAGGGTTAACACTGAAGCTTTCTTT
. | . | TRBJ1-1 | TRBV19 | CASSMGPKGAEAFF | TGTGCCAGTAGTATGGGGCCGAAGGGGGCTGAAGCTTTCTTT